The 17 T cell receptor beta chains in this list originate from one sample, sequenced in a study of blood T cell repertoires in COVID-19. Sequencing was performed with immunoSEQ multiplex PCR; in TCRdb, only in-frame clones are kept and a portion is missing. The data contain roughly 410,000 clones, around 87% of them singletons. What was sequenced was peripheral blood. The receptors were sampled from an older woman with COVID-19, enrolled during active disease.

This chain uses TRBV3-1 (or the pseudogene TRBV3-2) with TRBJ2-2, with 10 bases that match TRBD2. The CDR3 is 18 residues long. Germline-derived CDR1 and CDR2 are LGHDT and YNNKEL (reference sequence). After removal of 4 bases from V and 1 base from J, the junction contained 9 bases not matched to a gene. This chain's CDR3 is CASSPLRTSGRNTGELFF. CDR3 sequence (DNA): TGTGCCAGCAGCCCTTTAAGGACTAGCGGACGGAACACCGGGGAGCTGTTTTTT.

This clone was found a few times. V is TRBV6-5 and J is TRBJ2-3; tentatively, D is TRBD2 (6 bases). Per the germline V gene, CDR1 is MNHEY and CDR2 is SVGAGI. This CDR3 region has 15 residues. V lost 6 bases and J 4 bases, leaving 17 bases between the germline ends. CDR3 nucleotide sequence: TGTGCCAGCAGCCACCGACTAGTAGAAGCAGATACGCAGTATTTT. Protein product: CASSHRLVEADTQYF.

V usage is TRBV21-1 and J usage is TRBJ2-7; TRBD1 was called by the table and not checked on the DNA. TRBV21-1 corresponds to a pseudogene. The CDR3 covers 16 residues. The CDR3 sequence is CASSKGETGEIYEQYF. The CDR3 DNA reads TGTGCCAGCAGCAAAGGAGAAACAGGGGAAATTTACGAGCAGTACTTC.

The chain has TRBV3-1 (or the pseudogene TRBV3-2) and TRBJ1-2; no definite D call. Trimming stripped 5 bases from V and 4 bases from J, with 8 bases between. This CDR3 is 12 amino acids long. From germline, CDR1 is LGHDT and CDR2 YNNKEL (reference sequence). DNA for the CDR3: TGTGCCAGCAGCTTCGAGGGCTATGGCTACACCTTC. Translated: CASSFEGYGYTF.

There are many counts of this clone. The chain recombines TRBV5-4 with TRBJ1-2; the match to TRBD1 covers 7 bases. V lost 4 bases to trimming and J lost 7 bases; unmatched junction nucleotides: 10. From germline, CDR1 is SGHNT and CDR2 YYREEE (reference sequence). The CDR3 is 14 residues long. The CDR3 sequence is CASSPRQGVFGYTF. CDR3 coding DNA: TGTGCCAGCAGCCCCCGACAGGGAGTCTTTGGCTACACCTTC.

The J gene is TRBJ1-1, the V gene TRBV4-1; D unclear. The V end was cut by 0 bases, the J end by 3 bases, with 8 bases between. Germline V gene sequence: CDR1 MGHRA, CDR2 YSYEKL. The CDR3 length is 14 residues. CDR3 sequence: CASSQEHSYTEAFF. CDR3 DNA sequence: TGCGCCAGCAGCCAAGAGCACAGCTACACTGAAGCTTTCTTT.

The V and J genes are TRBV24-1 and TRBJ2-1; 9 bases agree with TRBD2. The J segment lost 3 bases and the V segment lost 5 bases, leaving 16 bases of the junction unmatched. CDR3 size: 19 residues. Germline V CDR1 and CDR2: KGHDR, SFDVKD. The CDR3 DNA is TGTGCCACCAGTGGCGGGCAGCTAGCGGGACCCGAAGGCTACAATGAGCAGTTCTTC. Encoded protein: CATSGGQLAGPEGYNEQFF.

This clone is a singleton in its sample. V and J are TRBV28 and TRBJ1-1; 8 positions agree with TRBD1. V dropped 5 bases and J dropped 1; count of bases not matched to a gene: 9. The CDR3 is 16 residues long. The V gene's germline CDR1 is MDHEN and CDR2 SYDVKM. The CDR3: CASSDIRTGRNTEAFF. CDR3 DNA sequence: TGTGCCAGCAGTGATATTCGGACAGGGCGGAACACTGAAGCTTTCTTT. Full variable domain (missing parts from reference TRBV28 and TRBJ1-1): DVKVTQSSRYLVKRTGEKVFLECVQDMDHENMFWYRQDPGLGLRLIYFSYDVKMKEKGDIPEGYSVSREKKERFSLILESASTNQTSMYLCASSDIRTGRNTEAFFGQGTRLTVV.

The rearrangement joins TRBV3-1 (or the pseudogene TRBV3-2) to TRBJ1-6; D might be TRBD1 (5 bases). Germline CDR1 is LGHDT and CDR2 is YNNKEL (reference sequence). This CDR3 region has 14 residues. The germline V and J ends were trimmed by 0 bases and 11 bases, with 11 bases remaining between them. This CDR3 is CASSQDLGGAPLHF. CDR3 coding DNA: TGTGCCAGCAGCCAAGATCTTGGGGGGGCACCCCTCCACTTT.

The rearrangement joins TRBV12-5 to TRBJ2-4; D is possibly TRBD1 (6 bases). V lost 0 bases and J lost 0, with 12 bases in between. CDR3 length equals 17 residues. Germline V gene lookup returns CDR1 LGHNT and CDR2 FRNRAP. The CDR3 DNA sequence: TGTGCTAGTGGTTTGGTTTCAGGGGCCCTAGCCAAAAACATTCAGTACTTC. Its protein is CASGLVSGALAKNIQYF.

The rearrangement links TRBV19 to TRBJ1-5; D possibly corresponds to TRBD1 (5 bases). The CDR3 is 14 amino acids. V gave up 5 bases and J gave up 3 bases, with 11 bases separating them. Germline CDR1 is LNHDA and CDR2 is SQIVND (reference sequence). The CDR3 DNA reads TGTGCCAGTAGTTCAGGGCGCCTCAATCAGCCCCAGCATTTT. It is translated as CASSSGRLNQPQHF.

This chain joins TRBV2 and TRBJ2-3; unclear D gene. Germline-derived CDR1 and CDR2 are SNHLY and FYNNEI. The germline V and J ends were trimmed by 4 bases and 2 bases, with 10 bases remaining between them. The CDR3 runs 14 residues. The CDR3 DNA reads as TGTGCCAGCAGTGGTTCCCTTATCACAGATACGCAGTATTTT. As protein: CASSGSLITDTQYF.

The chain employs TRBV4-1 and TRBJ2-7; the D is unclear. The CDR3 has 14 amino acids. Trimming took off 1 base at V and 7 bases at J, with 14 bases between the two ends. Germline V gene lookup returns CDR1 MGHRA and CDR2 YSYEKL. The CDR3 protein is CASSQGLSSREQYF. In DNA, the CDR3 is TGCGCCAGCAGCCAAGGTCTCAGCTCTAGAGAGCAGTACTTC.

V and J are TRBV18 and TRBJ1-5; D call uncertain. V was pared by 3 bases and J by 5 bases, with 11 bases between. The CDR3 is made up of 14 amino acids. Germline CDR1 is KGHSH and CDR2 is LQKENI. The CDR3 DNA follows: TGTGCCAGCTCACCTCAGGTCTCCGATCAGCCCCAGCATTTT. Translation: CASSPQVSDQPQHF.

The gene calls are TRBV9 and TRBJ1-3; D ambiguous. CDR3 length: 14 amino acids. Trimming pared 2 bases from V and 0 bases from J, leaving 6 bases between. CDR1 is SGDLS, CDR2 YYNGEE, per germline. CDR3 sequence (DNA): TGTGCCAGCAGCGTCCAGGACTCTGGAAACACCATATATTTT. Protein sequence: CASSVQDSGNTIYF. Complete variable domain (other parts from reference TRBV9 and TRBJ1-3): DSGVTQTPKHLITATGQRVTLRCSPRSGDLSVYWYQQSLDQGLQFLIQYYNGEERAKGNILERFSAQQFPDLHSELNLSSLELGDSALYFCASSVQDSGNTIYFGEGSWLTVV.

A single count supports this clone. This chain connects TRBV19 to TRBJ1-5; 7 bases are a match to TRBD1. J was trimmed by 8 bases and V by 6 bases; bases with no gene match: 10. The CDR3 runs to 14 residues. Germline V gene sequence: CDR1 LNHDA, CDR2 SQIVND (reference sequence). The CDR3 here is CASRLRGRVEPQHF. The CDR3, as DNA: TGTGCCAGTAGGTTGAGGGGGCGGGTGGAGCCCCAGCATTTT.

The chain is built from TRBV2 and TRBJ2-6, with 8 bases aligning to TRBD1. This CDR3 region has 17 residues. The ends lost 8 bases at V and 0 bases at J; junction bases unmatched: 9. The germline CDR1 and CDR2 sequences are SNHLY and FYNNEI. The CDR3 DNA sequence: TGTGCCAGCCCGGACAGGGAAAACCCCTCTGGGGCCAACGTCCTGACTTTC. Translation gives CASPDRENPSGANVLTF.